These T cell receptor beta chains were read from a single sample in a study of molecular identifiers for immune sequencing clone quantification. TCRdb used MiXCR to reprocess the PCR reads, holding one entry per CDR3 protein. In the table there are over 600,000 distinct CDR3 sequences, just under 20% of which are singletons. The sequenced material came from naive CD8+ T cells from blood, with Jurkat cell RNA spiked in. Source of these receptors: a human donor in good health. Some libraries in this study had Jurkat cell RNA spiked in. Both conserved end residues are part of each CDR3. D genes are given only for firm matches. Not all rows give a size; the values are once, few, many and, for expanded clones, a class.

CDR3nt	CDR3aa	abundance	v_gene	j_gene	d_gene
TGTGCCAGTAGTCCCGGACTAGCGGGGGGTCCTCTTATGGCCAAAAACATTCAGTACTTC	CASSPGLAGGPLMAKNIQYF	-	TRBV19	TRBJ2-4	TRBD2
TGCAGTGCTAGCGGGGGGGCCGGTACAGATACGCAGTATTTT	CSASGGAGTDTQYF	many	TRBV20-1	TRBJ2-3	TRBD2
TGTGCCAGCAGTTCAGTAGCGGGGATCCAAGAGACCCAGTACTTC	CASSSVAGIQETQYF	many	TRBV6-2/TRBV6-3	TRBJ2-5	TRBD2
TGTGCCAGCAGTTACTCGACTAGCGGAAGGGTTCCTCAATACAATGAGCAGTTCTTC	CASSYSTSGRVPQYNEQFF	few	TRBV6-2/TRBV6-3	TRBJ2-1	TRBD2
TGTGCCAGCAGAGCCTACGCCGGGACTAGGCGCAATGAGCAGTTCTTC	CASRAYAGTRRNEQFF	many	TRBV6-9	TRBJ2-1	TRBD2
TGCAGCGTTGAAAGGGGAGAGACCCAGTACTTC	CSVERGETQYF	many	TRBV29-1	TRBJ2-5	-
TGTGCCAGCAGCTTAGATCTAGGGGGTCAGCCCCAGCATTTT	CASSLDLGGQPQHF	-	TRBV11-2	TRBJ1-5	-
TGTGCCAGTAGTATAGTAGTGATGAACACTGAAGCTTTCTTT	CASSIVVMNTEAFF	many	TRBV19	TRBJ1-1	-
TGTGCCAGCAGCTATGCAGATCAGGGCTCTGCTTACGAGCAGTACTTC	CASSYADQGSAYEQYF	-	TRBV9	TRBJ2-7	-
TGTGCCAGCAGCGTAGGGGACAGGCTCACCTACGAGCAGTACTTC	CASSVGDRLTYEQYF	-	TRBV9	TRBJ2-7	TRBD1
TGCGCCAGCAGCCAAGGGACTAGCGGCTACAATGAGCAGTTCTTC	CASSQGTSGYNEQFF	many	TRBV4-3	TRBJ2-1	TRBD2
TGTGCCAGCAGCCAAGATGGGGGGGGGGGCAAAAACATTCAGTACTTC	CASSQDGGGGKNIQYF	once	TRBV3-1	TRBJ2-4	TRBD2
TGTGCCAGCAGCGTAGTAGGTCTAGCGGGGAGCACCGGGGAGCTGTTTTTT	CASSVVGLAGSTGELFF	many	TRBV9	TRBJ2-2	TRBD2
TGTGCCAGCAGTGAAGGGGCTAGCGGCCAAGAGACCCAGTACTTC	CASSEGASGQETQYF	many	TRBV2	TRBJ2-5	TRBD2
TGTGCCAGCAGCCCAGGCGGTTGGGGGCAAACCGATGAGCAGTTCTTC	CASSPGGWGQTDEQFF	-	TRBV3-1	TRBJ2-1	-
TGTGCCAGCAGCAGAACCGGGACCAGTAAAGATACGCAGTATTTT	CASSRTGTSKDTQYF	many	TRBV7-6	TRBJ2-3	-
TGCAGCGTTGAGACTAGTGATTCCTACAATGAGCAGTTCTTC	CSVETSDSYNEQFF	-	TRBV29-1	TRBJ2-1	-
TGTGCCAGCGGCAAAGGAATTACTAGCAATCAGCCCCAGCATTTT	CASGKGITSNQPQHF	few	TRBV12-3/TRBV12-4	TRBJ1-5	-
TGTGCCAGCAGCCAAGTGGGACGGGTATTTTACGAGCAGTACTTC	CASSQVGRVFYEQYF	-	TRBV7-2	TRBJ2-7	-
TGCGCCAGCAGCCAAGGGTGGGGCTTTGACACCGGGGAGCTGTTTTTT	CASSQGWGFDTGELFF	many	TRBV4-1	TRBJ2-2	-
TGTGCCAGCAGCCCAGGGGACGGAATGAACACTGAAGCTTTCTTT	CASSPGDGMNTEAFF	many	TRBV7-9	TRBJ1-1	-
TGCAGTGCTAGAGGGGTGACTAGCGGGATGGAGACCCAGTACTTC	CSARGVTSGMETQYF	many	TRBV20-1	TRBJ2-5	TRBD2
TGCGCCAGCAGCCAAGAGGGGTTACGCACCGGGGAGCTGTTTTTT	CASSQEGLRTGELFF	few	TRBV4-3	TRBJ2-2	-
TGTGCCAGCAAAAATCCCGGGACAGTGGATCAGCCCCAGCATTTT	CASKNPGTVDQPQHF	many	TRBV6-5	TRBJ1-5	TRBD1
TGTGCCAGCAGCTGGGGACAGGAGAACACTGAAGCTTTCTTT	CASSWGQENTEAFF	-	TRBV13	TRBJ1-1	TRBD1
TGTGCCAGCAGCCCGGAGGTGGAGGCTCACACTGAAGCTTTCTTT	CASSPEVEAHTEAFF	-	TRBV7-6	TRBJ1-1	-
TGTGCCAGCAGGCACAGGGGAAGCAATCAGCCCCAGCATTTT	CASRHRGSNQPQHF	many	TRBV6-2/TRBV6-3	TRBJ1-5	TRBD1